This TCR beta chain was observed in a study of human thymus T cells. V was clipped by 1 base and J by 14 bases; unmatched bases: 3. Germline CDR1 and CDR2: SGHTA and FQGNSA. This CDR3 spans 13 amino acids. Sequenced by immunoSEQ multiplex PCR; TCRdb stores in-frame clones only, minus some. This sample yields more than 45,000 clones, of which roughly 94% are seen a single time; nearly 6% belongs to the top ten. The specimen sequenced was blood. This TCR came from a boy under two years old with a congenital heart defect but otherwise immunologically healthy. V gene TRBV7-2 combines with J gene TRBJ2-1; 12 bases map to TRBD2. This CDR3 is CASSLGTSGMKFF. As DNA, the CDR3 is TGTGCCAGCAGCTTAGGGACTAGCGGGATGAAGTTCTTC.